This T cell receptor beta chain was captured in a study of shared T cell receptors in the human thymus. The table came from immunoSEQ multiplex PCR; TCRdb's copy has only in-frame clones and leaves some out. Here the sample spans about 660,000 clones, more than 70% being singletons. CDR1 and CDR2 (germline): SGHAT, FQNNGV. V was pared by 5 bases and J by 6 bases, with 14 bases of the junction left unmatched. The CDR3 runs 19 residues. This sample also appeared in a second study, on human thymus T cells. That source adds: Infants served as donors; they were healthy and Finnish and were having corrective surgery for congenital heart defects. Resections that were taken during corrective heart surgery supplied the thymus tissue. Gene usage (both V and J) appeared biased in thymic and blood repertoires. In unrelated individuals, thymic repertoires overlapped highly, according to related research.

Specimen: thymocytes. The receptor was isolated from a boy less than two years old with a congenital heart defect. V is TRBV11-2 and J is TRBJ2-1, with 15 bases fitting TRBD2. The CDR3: CASSPRTSGGGTYGNEQFF. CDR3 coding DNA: TGTGCCAGCAGCCCCCGGACTAGCGGGGGGGGAACTTATGGCAATGAGCAGTTCTTC.